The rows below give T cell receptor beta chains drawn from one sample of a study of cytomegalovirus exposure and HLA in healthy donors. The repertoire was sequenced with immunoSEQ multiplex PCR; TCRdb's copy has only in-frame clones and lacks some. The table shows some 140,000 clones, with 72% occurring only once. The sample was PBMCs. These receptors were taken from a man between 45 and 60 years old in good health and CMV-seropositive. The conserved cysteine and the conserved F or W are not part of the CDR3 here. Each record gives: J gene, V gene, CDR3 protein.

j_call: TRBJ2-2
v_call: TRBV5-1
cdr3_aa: ASSDREGDLAGELF

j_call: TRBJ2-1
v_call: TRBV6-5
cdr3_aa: ASSAGTSSIEQF

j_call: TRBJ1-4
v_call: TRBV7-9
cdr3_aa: ASSSPDRGNNEKLF

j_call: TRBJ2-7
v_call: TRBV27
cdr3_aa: ASRKGGRSYEQY

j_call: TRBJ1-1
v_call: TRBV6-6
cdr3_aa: ASSLDRGRLEAF

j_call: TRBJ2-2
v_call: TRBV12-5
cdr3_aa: ASATGTSGRSTGELF

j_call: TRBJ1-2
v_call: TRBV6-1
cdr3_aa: ASSGRGQGLDGYT

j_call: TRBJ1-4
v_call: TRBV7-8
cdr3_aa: ASSLERSGSREKLF

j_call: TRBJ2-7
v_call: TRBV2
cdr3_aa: ASSVEQGPDEQY

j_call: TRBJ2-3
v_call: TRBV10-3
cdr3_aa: AISESARPTDTQY

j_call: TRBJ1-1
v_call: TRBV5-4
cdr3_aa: ASSLGGRQGATEAF

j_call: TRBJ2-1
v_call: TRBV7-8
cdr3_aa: ASSRYTGLDNNEQF

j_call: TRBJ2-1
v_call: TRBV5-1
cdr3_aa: ASSPEGLAGGREQF

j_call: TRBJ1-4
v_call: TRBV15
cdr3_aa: ATSRSTTNEKLF

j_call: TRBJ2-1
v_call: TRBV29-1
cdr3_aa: SAVADLQGEQF

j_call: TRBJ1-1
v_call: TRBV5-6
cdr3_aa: ASSSGRDTEAF

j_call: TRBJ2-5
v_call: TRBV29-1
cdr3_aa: SVGWRETQY

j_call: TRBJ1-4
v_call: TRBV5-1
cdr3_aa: ASAGEGEKLF

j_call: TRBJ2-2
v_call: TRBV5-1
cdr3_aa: ASSLLALAGELF

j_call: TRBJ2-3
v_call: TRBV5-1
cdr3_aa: ASSYRDTDTQY

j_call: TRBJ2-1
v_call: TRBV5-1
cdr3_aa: ASSSSGSAYNEQF

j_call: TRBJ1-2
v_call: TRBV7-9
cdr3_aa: SSSQWEEGYT

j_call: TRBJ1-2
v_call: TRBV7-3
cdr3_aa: ASSPWEGGGYT

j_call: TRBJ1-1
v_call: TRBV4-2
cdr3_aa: ASSQVTGGTEAF

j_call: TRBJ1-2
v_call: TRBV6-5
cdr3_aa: ASRVDTGQGLY

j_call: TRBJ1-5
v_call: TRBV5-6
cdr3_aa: ASSWAGAYSNQPQH

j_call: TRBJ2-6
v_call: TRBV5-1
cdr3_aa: ASSTGGAGANVLT

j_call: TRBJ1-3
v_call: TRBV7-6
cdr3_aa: ASSRDRGNSGNTIY

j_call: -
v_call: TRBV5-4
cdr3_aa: ASSLRAGGSYEQY

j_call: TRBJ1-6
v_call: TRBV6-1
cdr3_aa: ASMADRGNNSPLH

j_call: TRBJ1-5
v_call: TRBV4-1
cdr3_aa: ASSQDIRSPPQH

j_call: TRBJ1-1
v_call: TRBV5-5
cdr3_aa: ASSPGEDLNTEAF

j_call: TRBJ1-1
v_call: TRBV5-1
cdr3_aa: ASSWTGFLNTEAF

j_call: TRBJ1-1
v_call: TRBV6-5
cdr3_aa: ASRKSSANTEAF

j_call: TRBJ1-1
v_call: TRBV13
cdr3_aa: ASSSNRGKDTEAF

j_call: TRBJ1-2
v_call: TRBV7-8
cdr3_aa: ASSPMREYGYT

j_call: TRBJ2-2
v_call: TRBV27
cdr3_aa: ATTNRGQTGELF

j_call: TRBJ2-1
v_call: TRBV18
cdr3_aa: ASSLGNNEQF

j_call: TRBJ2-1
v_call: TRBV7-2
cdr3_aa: ASSRRLAGADNEQF

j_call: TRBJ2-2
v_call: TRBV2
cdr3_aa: ASSGQGNTGELF

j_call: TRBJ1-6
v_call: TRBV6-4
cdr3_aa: ASSDGEGNSPLH

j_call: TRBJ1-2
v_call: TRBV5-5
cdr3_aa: ASSREGTGIDGYT

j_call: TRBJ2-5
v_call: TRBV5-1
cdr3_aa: ASSLVAGGFQETQY